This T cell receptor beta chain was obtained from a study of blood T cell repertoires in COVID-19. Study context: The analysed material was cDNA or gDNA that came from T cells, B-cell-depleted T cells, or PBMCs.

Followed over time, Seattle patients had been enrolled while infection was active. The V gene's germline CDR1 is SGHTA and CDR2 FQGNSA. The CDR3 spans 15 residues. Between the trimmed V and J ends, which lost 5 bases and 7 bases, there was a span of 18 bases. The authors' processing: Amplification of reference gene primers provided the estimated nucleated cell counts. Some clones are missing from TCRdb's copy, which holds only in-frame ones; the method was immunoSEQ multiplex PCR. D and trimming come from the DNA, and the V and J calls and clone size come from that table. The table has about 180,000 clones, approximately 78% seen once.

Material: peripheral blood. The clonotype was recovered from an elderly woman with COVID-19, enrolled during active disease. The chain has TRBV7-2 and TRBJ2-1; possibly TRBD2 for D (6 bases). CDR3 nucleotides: TGTGCCAGCAGCCTCCGGGACTTGAACAAGAATGAGCAGTTCTTC. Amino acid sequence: CASSLRDLNKNEQFF.